This T cell receptor (beta chain) was documented in a study of identical twins. Each CDR3 protein is one row after TCRdb ran MiXCR on the 5' RACE reads. The sample contains about 890,000 distinct CDR3 sequences, about 12% of which appear only once. The CDR3 is 12 amino acids. Per the germline V gene, CDR1 is SGHNT and CDR2 is YYREEE (reference sequence). V was cut by 0 bases and J by 6 bases, with 6 bases left in between. Study results and limitations: Compared with unrelated sharing, twin-shared out-of-frame alpha sequences had more low-probability sequences. Conclusions relied on cross-sectional statistical analysis, not following the same donors.

Concerning this clonotype itself: Its cognate antigen is unknown.

These data also formed part of another study, on yellow fever vaccine responses in identical twins.

This receptor was identified in a woman between 18 and 30 years old in good health. Source material: PBMCs. The V and J genes are TRBV5-4 and TRBJ1-2; no clear D. In DNA, the CDR3 is TGTGCCAGCAGCTTGGTCGGAAATGGCTACACCTTC. It specifies CASSLVGNGYTF. Drawing the rest from reference TRBV5-4 and TRBJ1-2, the complete variable domain is ETGVTQSPTHLIKTRGQQVTLRCSSQSGHNTVSWYQQALGQGPQFIFQYYREEENGRGNFPPRFSGLQFPNYSSELNVNALELDDSALYLCASSLVGNGYTFGSGTRLTVV.